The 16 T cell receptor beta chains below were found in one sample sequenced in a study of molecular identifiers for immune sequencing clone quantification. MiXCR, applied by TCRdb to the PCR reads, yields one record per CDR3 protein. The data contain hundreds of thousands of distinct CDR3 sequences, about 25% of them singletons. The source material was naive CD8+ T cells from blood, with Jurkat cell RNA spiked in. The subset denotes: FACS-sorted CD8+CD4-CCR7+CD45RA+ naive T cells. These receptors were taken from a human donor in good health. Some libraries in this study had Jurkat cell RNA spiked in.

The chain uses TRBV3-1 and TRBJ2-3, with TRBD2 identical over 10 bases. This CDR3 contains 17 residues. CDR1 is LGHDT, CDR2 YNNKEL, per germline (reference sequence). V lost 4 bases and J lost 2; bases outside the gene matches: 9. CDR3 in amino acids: CASSPSLLAGSTDTQYF. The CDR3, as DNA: TGTGCCAGCAGCCCCTCTCTACTAGCGGGATCCACAGATACGCAGTATTTT.

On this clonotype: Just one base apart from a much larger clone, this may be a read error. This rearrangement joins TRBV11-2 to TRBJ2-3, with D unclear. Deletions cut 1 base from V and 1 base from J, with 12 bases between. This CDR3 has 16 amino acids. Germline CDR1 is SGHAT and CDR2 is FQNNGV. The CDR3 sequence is CASSLGRIFGTDTQYF. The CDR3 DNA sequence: TGTGCCAGCAGCTTAGGTCGGATATTTGGCACAGATACGCAGTATTTT.

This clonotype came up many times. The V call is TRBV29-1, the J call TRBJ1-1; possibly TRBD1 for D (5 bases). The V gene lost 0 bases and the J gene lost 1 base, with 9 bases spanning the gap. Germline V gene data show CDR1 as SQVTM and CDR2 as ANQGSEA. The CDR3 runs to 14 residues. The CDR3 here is CSVEDQTENTEAFF. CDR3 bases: TGCAGCGTTGAAGATCAGACAGAGAACACTGAAGCTTTCTTT.

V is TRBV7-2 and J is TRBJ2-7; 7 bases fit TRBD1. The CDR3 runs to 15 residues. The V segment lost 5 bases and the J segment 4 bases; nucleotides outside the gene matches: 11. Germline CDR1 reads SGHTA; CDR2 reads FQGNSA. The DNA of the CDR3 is TGTGCCAGCAGCCACACACAGGGGAACTATTACGAGCAGTACTTC. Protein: CASSHTQGNYYEQYF.

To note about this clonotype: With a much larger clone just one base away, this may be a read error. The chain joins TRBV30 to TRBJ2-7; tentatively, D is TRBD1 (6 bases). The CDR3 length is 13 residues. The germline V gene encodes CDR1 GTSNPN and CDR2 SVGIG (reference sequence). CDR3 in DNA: TGTACCTGGAGAAGGGACACTACCTACGAGCAGTACTTC. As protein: CTWRRDTTYEQYF. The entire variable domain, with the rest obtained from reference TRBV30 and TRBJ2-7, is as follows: SQTIHQWPATLVQPVGSPLSLECTVEGTSNPNLYWYRQAAGRGLQLLFYSVGIGQISSEVPQNLSASRPQDRQFILSSKKLLLSDSGFYLCTWRRDTTYEQYFGPGTRLTVT.

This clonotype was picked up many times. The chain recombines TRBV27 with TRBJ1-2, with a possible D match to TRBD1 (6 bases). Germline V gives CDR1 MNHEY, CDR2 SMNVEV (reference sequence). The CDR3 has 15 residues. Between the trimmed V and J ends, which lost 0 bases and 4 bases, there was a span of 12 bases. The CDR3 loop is CASSLSGASAYGYTF. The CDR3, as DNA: TGTGCCAGCAGTTTATCGGGGGCGTCTGCCTATGGCTACACCTTC.

The CDR3 nucleotides are TGTGCCAGTAGCATATCGACGCTCGGACAGAGGGGTGTTTTCTACGAGCAGTACTTC. Translating gives CASSISTLGQRGVFYEQYF. The V and J genes are TRBV19 and TRBJ2-7; weak D call: TRBD1 (6 bases). Germline V CDR1 and CDR2: LNHDA, SQIVND (reference sequence). V was trimmed by 6 bases and J by 3 bases, leaving 30 bases between them. The CDR3 covers 19 residues. Drawing the rest from reference TRBV19 and TRBJ2-7, the complete variable domain is DGGITQSPKYLFRKEGQNVTLSCEQNLNHDAMYWYRQDPGQGLRLIYYSQIVNDFQKGDIAEGYSVSREKKESFPLTVTSAQKNPTAFYLCASSISTLGQRGVFYEQYFGPGTRLTVT.

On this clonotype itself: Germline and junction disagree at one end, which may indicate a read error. The CDR3: CASSIGGGSGNERFF. The CDR3 DNA reads as TGTGCCAGCAGCATCGGGGGGGGGTCGGGAAATGAGCGGTTCTTC. The chain employs TRBV9 and TRBJ2-1; 8 bases are a match to TRBD2. The CDR3 has 15 residues. Looked up from germline, CDR1 is SGDLS and CDR2 is YYNGEE.

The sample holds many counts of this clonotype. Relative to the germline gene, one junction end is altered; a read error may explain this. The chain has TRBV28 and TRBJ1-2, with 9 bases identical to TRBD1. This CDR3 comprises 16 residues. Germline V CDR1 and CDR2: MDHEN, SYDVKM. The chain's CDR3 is CASRPGQGVGNYGYTF. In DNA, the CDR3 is TGTGCCAGCAGACCGGGACAGGGAGTTGGTAACTACGGCTACACCTTC.

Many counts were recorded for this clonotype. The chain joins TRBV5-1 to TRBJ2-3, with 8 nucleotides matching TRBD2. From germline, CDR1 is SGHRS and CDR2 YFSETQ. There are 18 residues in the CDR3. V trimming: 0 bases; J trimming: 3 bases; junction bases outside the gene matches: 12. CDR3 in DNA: TGCGCCAGCAGCTTGGAGGTGTTAGCGGGGTTAATGACAGATACGCAGTATTTT. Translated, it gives CASSLEVLAGLMTDTQYF.

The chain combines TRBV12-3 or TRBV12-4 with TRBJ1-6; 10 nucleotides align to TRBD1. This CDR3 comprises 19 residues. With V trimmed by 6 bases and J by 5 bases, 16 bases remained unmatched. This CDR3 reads CASRFSRNIGTGDNSPLHF. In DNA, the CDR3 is TGTGCCAGCAGATTTTCCCGTAATATTGGGACAGGGGATAATTCACCCCTCCACTTT.

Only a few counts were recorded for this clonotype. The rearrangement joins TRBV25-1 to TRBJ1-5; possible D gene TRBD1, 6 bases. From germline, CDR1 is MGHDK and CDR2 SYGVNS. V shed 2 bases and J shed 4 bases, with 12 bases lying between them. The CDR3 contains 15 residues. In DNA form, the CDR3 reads TGTGCCAGCAGTGAACCGGACAGACCAAATCAGCCCCAGCATTTT. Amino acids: CASSEPDRPNQPQHF.

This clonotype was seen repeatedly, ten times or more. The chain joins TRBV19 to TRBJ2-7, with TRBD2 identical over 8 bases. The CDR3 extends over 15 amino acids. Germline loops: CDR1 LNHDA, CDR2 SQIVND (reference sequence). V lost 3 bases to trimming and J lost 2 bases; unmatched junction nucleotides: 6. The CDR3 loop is CASSIGSGETYEQYF. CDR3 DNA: TGTGCCAGTAGTATTGGTAGCGGGGAGACCTACGAGCAGTACTTC. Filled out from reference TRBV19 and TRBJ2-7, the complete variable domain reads DGGITQSPKYLFRKEGQNVTLSCEQNLNHDAMYWYRQDPGQGLRLIYYSQIVNDFQKGDIAEGYSVSREKKESFPLTVTSAQKNPTAFYLCASSIGSGETYEQYFGPGTRLTVT.

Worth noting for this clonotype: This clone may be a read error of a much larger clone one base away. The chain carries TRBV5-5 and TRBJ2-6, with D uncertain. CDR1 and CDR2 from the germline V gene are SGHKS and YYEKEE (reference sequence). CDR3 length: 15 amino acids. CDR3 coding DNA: TGTGCCGGCAGTCTGGCCTTCTCTGGGGCCAACGTCCTGACTTTC. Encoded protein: CAGSLAFSGANVLTF.

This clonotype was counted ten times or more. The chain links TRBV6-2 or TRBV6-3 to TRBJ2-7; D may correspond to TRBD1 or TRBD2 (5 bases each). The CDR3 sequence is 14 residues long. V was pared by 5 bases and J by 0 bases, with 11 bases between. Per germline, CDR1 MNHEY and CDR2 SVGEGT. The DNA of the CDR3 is TGTGCCAGCAGTGGGACGAGGAGCTCCTACGAGCAGTACTTC. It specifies CASSGTRSSYEQYF.

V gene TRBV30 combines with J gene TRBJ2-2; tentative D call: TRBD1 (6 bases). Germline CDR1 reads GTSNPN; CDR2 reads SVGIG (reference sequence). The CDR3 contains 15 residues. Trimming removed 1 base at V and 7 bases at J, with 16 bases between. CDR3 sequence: CAWSGTARRGGELFF. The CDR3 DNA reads TGTGCCTGGAGTGGGACAGCTCGCCGTGGCGGGGAGCTGTTTTTT.